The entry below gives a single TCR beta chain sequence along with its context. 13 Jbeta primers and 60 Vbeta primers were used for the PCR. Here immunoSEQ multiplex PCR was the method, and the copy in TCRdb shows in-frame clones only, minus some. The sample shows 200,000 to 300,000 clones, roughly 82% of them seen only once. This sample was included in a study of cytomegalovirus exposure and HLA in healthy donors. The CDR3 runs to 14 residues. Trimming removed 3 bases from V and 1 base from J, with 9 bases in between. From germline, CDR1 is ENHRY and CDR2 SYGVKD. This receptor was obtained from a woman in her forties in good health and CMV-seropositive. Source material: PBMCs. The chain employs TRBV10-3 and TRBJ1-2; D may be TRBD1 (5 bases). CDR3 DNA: TGTGCCATCAGTGATAGGACAAATAACTATGGCTACACCTTC. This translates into CAISDRTNNYGYTF.